This TCR beta chain comes out of a study of cytomegalovirus exposure and HLA in healthy donors. With 60 Vbeta and 13 Jbeta primers, the PCR was carried out. TCRdb's table, derived via immunoSEQ multiplex PCR, lists solely in-frame clones and lacks some. The table has around 140,000 clones, approximately 82% seen once. Worth noting for this clone: The antigen remains unidentified.

General study points: According to a later analysis, donors in an Asian-associated ancestry cluster reportedly had fewer N-insertions than the roughly 630-donor mean. It was only CMV serostatus that was available as immune exposure information.

The CDR3 loop spans 13 amino acids. Germline V gene sequence: CDR1 SGHTA, CDR2 FQGTGA. V trimming: 6 bases; J trimming: 4 bases; junction bases outside the gene matches: 2. This clonotype was sampled from a man aged 35-49 years in good health and CMV-seronegative. J is TRBJ2-5 and V is TRBV7-3, with 10 bases identical to TRBD1. The sequencing sample was made of PBMCs. The CDR3 DNA reads as TGTGCCAGCAGACGGACAGGGGGAGAGACCCAGTACTTC. This codes for CASRRTGGETQYF.